This T cell receptor beta chain was sequenced during a study of healthy donors' naive CD4 and CD8 T cells. The length of the CDR3 is 12 residues. Between the trimmed V and J ends, which lost 5 bases and 7 bases, there was a span of 9 bases. Germline V lookup: CDR1 LNHDA, CDR2 SQIVND (reference sequence). A linear amplification protocol produced the TCR libraries from approximately 460 ng of total RNA. Using its own MiXCR run on the reads, TCRdb lists one record per CDR3 protein. The sample has about 180,000 distinct CDR3 sequences, around 70% seen once. The specimen sequenced was naive CD4+ and CD8+ T cells sorted from blood, pooled from several donors. V is TRBV19 and J is TRBJ2-1; no clear D. This TCR was recovered from a pool of human donors in good health; the sample pools cells from several healthy donors. As DNA, the CDR3 is TGTGCCAGTAGTGGACGTAGAAATGAGCAGTTCTTC. Translating gives CASSGRRNEQFF. Full variable domain (rest looked up from reference TRBV19 and TRBJ2-1): DGGITQSPKYLFRKEGQNVTLSCEQNLNHDAMYWYRQDPGQGLRLIYYSQIVNDFQKGDIAEGYSVSREKKESFPLTVTSAQKNPTAFYLCASSGRRNEQFFGPGTRLTVL.